Below are 15 T cell receptor beta chains sequenced from a single sample in a study of immune characterization of retroperitoneal liposarcoma (dated by TCRdb to between 2018 and 2021). The library relied on PCR. Sequenced using a NextSeq 500. The raw public reads went through TCRdb reprocessing: fastp at Q25, MiXCR clone calling, in-frame beta chains kept. A single entry per CDR3 protein holds the most common genes and DNA from its merged rows. This sample holds more than 6,500 distinct CDR3 sequences; roughly 29% were observed only once. In total, the top ten clones hold around a quarter of the sample. The sample taken for sequencing was tumor tissue. These receptors were taken from a female donor with retroperitoneal liposarcoma.

The V and J genes are TRBV4-1 and TRBJ1-5; tentative D call: TRBD1 (5 bases). With 4 bases removed from V and 3 bases from J, the gap between germline ends came to 19 bases. CDR1 and CDR2 from the germline V gene are MGHRA and YSYEKL. This CDR3 is built from 17 residues. CDR3 DNA sequence: TGCGCCAGCAGCCGAACCGGAAGGGGAGCCACCAATCAGCCCCAGCATTTT. As protein: CASSRTGRGATNQPQHF.

This clonotype has ten or more counts. This chain joins TRBV10-2 and TRBJ2-5, with TRBD2 matching over 7 bases. CDR3 length equals 14 residues. In germline, CDR1 is WSHSY, CDR2 SAAADI. Trimming at V came to 1 base and at J to 5 bases, leaving 4 bases not matched to a gene. CDR3 bases: TGCGCCAGCAGTGAGTTGACTAGCCGGGAGACCCAGTACTTC. Translating gives CASSELTSRETQYF.

The chain uses TRBV6-1 and TRBJ2-3, with 9 bases identical to TRBD1. The germline CDR1 and CDR2 sequences are MNHNS and SASEGT. Losses at the gene ends were 1 base for V and 4 bases for J; bases not matched to a gene: 3. The CDR3 is made up of 15 amino acids. CDR3 loop: CASSEGGQGADTQYF. The CDR3 nucleotides read TGTGCCAGCAGTGAAGGGGGACAGGGTGCAGATACGCAGTATTTT.

In its sample, this clonotype ranks as medium-sized. This chain connects TRBV10-2 to TRBJ2-1; tentatively, D is TRBD1 (5 bases). Germline V gene data show CDR1 as WSHSY and CDR2 as SAAADI. The CDR3 loop spans 15 amino acids. V lost 4 bases and J lost 0, with 10 bases in between. CDR3 DNA: TGCGCCAGCAGTGGTCTTGACAGCTCCTACAATGAGCAGTTCTTC. Its translation is CASSGLDSSYNEQFF.

This clonotype is large in the sample. The chain employs TRBV7-6 and TRBJ1-6; perhaps TRBD1 as D (6 bases). From germline, CDR1 is SGHVS and CDR2 FNYEAQ. This CDR3 has 15 amino acids. V was clipped by 1 base and J by 7 bases, with 11 bases between them. CDR3 in amino acids: CASSLVGQGNSPLHF. The CDR3 region has the DNA TGTGCCAGCAGCTTAGTCGGTCAGGGGAATTCACCCCTCCACTTT. Filled out from reference TRBV7-6 and TRBJ1-6, the complete variable domain reads GAGVSQSPRYKVTKRGQDVALRCDPISGHVSLYWYRQALGQGPEFLTYFNYEAQQDKSGLPNDRFSAERPEGSISTLTIQRTEQRDSAMYRCASSLVGQGNSPLHFGNGTRLTVT.

This clonotype is deemed medium-sized. This sequence joins TRBV7-2 and TRBJ2-1; no definite D call. The last part of the DNA fits TRBJ2-7 better; the J call may be wrong. Germline V lookup: CDR1 SGHTA, CDR2 FQGNSA. The length of the CDR3 is 12 residues. The CDR3 protein is CASTLGYNEQYF. The CDR3 nucleotides read TGTGCCAGCACCCTAGGATACAATGAGCAGTACTTC.

This clonotype was seen a handful of times. A read error is possible here, since a much larger clone lies one base away. The chain carries TRBV5-8 and TRBJ2-1; weak D call: TRBD1 (7 bases). The CDR3 contains 14 residues. The ends were cut back, 4 bases at V and 13 bases at J, with 21 bases in the middle. CDR1 is SGHTS and CDR2 is YDEGEE in the germline V gene. The CDR3 reads CASSAYRGGETQFF. The CDR3 bases are TGTGCCAGCAGCGCTTACAGGGGCGGGGAGACCCAGTTCTTC. Using reference TRBV5-8 and TRBJ2-1 for the parts outside the CDR3, the full variable domain is EAGVTQSPTHLIKTRGQQATLRCSPISGHTSVYWYQQALGLGLQFLLWYDEGEERNRGNFPPRFSGRQFPNYSSELNVNALELEDSALYLCASSAYRGGETQFFGPGTRLTVL.

The chain couples TRBV6-1 to TRBJ2-1; tentative D call: TRBD2 (5 bases). V was shortened by 7 bases and J by 13 bases, with 23 bases between the two germline ends. CDR1 and CDR2 from the germline V gene are MNHNS and SASEGT. CDR3 size: 14 residues. The CDR3 protein is CASTPAAGGETQFF. Here the CDR3 DNA reads TGTGCCAGCACTCCGGCGGCGGGTGGAGAGACCCAGTTCTTC.

This clonotype was detected ten times or more. The chain's CDR3 is CASSLSEGNIQYF. The CDR3 nucleotides are TGTGCCAGCAGCCTCTCCGAGGGTAACATTCAGTACTTC. The chain has TRBV5-6 and TRBJ2-4, with D possibly being TRBD2 (5 bases). Germline assignment: CDR1 SGHDT and CDR2 YYEEEE. The CDR3 has 13 amino acids. V dropped 4 bases and J dropped 7 bases, with 12 bases sitting between them.

This clonotype was seen a handful of times. The chain is built from TRBV12-3 or TRBV12-4 and TRBJ2-1, with 10 bases matching TRBD2. J lost 3 bases, V lost 6 bases, and 2 bases had no gene match. The CDR3 is made up of 14 amino acids. The CDR3 region is CASSLAGVYNEQFF. The CDR3 nucleotides read TGTGCCAGCAGCCTAGCGGGAGTCTACAATGAGCAGTTCTTC.

This clonotype is medium-sized by share. The chain employs TRBV6-6 and TRBJ2-2; weak D call: TRBD1 (6 bases). The CDR3 is 20 residues long. V lost 4 bases and J 0 bases, leaving 24 bases between the germline ends. Germline CDR1 is MNHNY and CDR2 is SVGAGI (reference sequence). The DNA of the CDR3 is TGTGCCAGCAGTTCTCCTTCGACTGGACAGCCGCGTTCGAACACCGGGGAGCTGTTTTTT. Protein sequence: CASSSPSTGQPRSNTGELFF.

The J gene is TRBJ2-5, the V gene TRBV4-1, with TRBD1 matching over 7 bases. The DNA end is more similar to TRBJ2-7, so the J call may be wrong. Germline CDR1 and CDR2: MGHRA and YSYEKL. This CDR3 region has 15 residues. CDR3 loop: CASSLSRDSSNEQYF. CDR3 coding DNA: TGCGCCAGCAGCCTATCCCGGGACAGTAGCAACGAGCAGTACTTC.

V gene TRBV6-5 combines with J gene TRBJ2-3, with 11 bases matching TRBD2. The CDR3 runs 16 residues. Losses at the gene ends were 6 bases for V and 7 bases for J; bases not matched to a gene: 12. Germline CDR1 MNHEY, CDR2 SVGAGI. The CDR3 loop is CASRIKGTSGAYTQYF. The CDR3, as DNA: TGTGCCAGCAGGATCAAGGGGACTAGCGGTGCATATACGCAGTATTTT.

This clonotype was seen a few times. The chain employs TRBV7-4 and TRBJ1-6; 8 nucleotides align to TRBD1. The CDR3 is 14 residues long. J gave up 6 bases and V 5 bases, and 3 bases lay outside the gene matches. In germline, CDR1 is SGHVT, CDR2 SQSDAQ. For the CDR3, the DNA is TGTGCCAGCAGCATGGACAGGGTTAATTCACCCCTCCACTTT. Its translation: CASSMDRVNSPLHF.

The V call is TRBV6-1, the J call TRBJ2-1; no clear D gene. This CDR3 is built from 15 residues. CDR1 is MNHNS and CDR2 is SASEGT in the germline V gene. V dropped 2 bases and J dropped 10 bases, with 18 bases sitting between them. This chain's CDR3 is CASSEQGGTPYEQFF. CDR3 in DNA: TGTGCCAGCAGTGAACAAGGCGGAACTCCCTACGAGCAGTTCTTC.